Listed here are 28 T cell receptor beta chains from one sample, sequenced in a study of shared T cell receptors in the human thymus. Generated by immunoSEQ multiplex PCR, the TCRdb table keeps only in-frame clones and is missing some. The top ten hold roughly 0.01% of the sample, which has 720,000 or so clones, over 75% seen once. The sample also formed part of further work on human thymus T cells.

Sequencing was carried out using thymocytes. These receptors all come from a girl less than two years old with a congenital heart defect.

The rearrangement joins TRBV5-8 to TRBJ1-1, with 8 positions matching TRBD1. The CDR3 is 17 residues long. The germline CDR1 and CDR2 sequences are SGHTS and YDEGEE. J was trimmed by 1 base and V by 4 bases; bases with no gene match: 12. This CDR3 reads CASSTPGGQLPNTEAFF. CDR3 DNA sequence: TGTGCCAGCAGCACTCCAGGGGGCCAGTTACCGAACACTGAAGCTTTCTTT. Together with reference TRBV5-8 and TRBJ1-1, the CDR3 gives the full variable domain: EAGVTQSPTHLIKTRGQQATLRCSPISGHTSVYWYQQALGLGLQFLLWYDEGEERNRGNFPPRFSGRQFPNYSSELNVNALELEDSALYLCASSTPGGQLPNTEAFFGQGTRLTVV.

As for this clone: One end of the junction is discordant with germline, which a read error may explain. This chain connects TRBV5-4 to TRBJ2-2; 8 nucleotides line up with TRBD2. CDR1 and CDR2 (germline): SGHNT, YYREEE (reference sequence). The CDR3 is 16 residues long. This CDR3 is CTSSLDLRGGTGELFF. The DNA for the CDR3 is TGTACCAGCAGCTTGGATCTTCGGGGGGGGACTGGGGAGCTGTTTTTT.

J is TRBJ1-2 and V is TRBV25-1, with 7 bases matching TRBD1. Germline V CDR1 and CDR2: MGHDK, SYGVNS. Germline trimming cut 3 bases from V and 6 bases from J; bases unmatched to any gene: 10. The CDR3 runs 15 residues. The CDR3 coding sequence is TGTGCCAGCAGTGATCAGGGGTCCAGGGGGAATGGCTACACCTTC. Protein sequence: CASSDQGSRGNGYTF.

V is TRBV19 and J is TRBJ1-1; 7 bases match TRBD1. This CDR3 has 12 residues. The J segment lost 4 bases and the V segment lost 7 bases, leaving 3 bases of the junction unmatched. Germline CDR1 and CDR2: LNHDA and SQIVND (reference sequence). The CDR3 sequence is CASTSGGTEAFF. CDR3 bases: TGTGCCAGTACTTCAGGGGGCACTGAAGCTTTCTTT.

V usage is TRBV5-1 and J usage is TRBJ2-7; tentative D call: TRBD1 (6 bases). Trimming pared 2 bases from V and 3 bases from J, leaving 27 bases between. Germline loops: CDR1 SGHRS, CDR2 YFSETQ. CDR3 length: 19 residues. CDR3 residues: CASSLTPQTGTQKDYEQYF. The CDR3 nucleotides are TGCGCCAGCAGCTTAACCCCCCAAACCGGGACACAAAAGGACTACGAGCAGTACTTC.

This clone was observed a single time. This chain links TRBV19 with TRBJ2-2, with D possibly matching TRBD1 (6 bases). CDR1 and CDR2 (germline): LNHDA, SQIVND (reference sequence). The CDR3 has 17 residues. V was pared by 2 bases and J by 3 bases, with 16 bases between. The CDR3 loop reads CASSIKGNRVHTGELFF. CDR3 coding DNA: TGTGCCAGTAGTATAAAGGGGAACAGGGTCCACACCGGGGAGCTGTTTTTT.

V is TRBV5-6 and J is TRBJ1-1, with 8 bases that match TRBD1. The CDR3 contains 12 residues. From germline, CDR1 is SGHDT and CDR2 YYEEEE. V shed 5 bases, J shed 12 bases, and the junction held 9 bases outside the gene matches. CDR3 sequence reads: CASRTRQGKTFF. The CDR3 nucleotides read TGTGCCAGCAGGACCCGACAGGGGAAGACTTTCTTT. Full variable domain (rest looked up from reference TRBV5-6 and TRBJ1-1): DAGVTQSPTHLIKTRGQQVTLRCSPKSGHDTVSWYQQALGQGPQFIFQYYEEEERQRGNFPDRFSGHQFPNYSSELNVNALLLGDSALYLCASRTRQGKTFFGQGTRLTVV.

This chain uses TRBV6-5 with TRBJ1-4; D perhaps matches TRBD1 (5 bases). The CDR3 loop spans 14 amino acids. V lost 4 bases, J lost 7 bases, and 13 bases lay in between. Germline V gene sequence: CDR1 MNHEY, CDR2 SVGAGI. CDR3: CASSLLGEGEKLFF. CDR3 sequence (DNA): TGTGCCAGCAGTTTATTAGGGGAAGGTGAAAAACTGTTTTTT.

The chain uses TRBV11-2 and TRBJ1-1; TRBD1 might be the D (5 bases). The germline V gene encodes CDR1 SGHAT and CDR2 FQNNGV. The ends were cut back, 3 bases at V and 1 base at J, with 9 bases in the middle. CDR3 length: 14 residues. The CDR3: CASSFEDKNTEAFF. CDR3 nucleotide sequence: TGTGCCAGCAGCTTTGAGGACAAGAACACTGAAGCTTTCTTT. The full variable domain, its missing parts supplied by reference TRBV11-2 and TRBJ1-1, is EAGVAQSPRYKIIEKRQSVAFWCNPISGHATLYWYQQILGQGPKLLIQFQNNGVVDDSQLPKDRFSAERLKGVDSTLKIQPAKLEDSAVYLCASSFEDKNTEAFFGQGTRLTVV.

The J gene is TRBJ1-4, the V gene TRBV7-2; no reliable D call. V was clipped by 2 bases and J by 0 bases, with 7 bases between them. Germline V gives CDR1 SGHTA, CDR2 FQGNSA. CDR3 length: 15 residues. The CDR3 DNA is TGTGCCAGCAGCTTAAGAGTGACAACTAATGAAAAACTGTTTTTT. It codes for CASSLRVTTNEKLFF.

The chain joins TRBV29-1 to TRBJ1-2; TRBD1 agrees at 8 bases. Germline V CDR1 and CDR2: SQVTM, ANQGSEA. After removal of 0 bases from V and 1 base from J, the junction contained 13 bases not matched to a gene. The CDR3 is made up of 18 amino acids. The CDR3 reads CSVEETRARGRDNYGYTF. The CDR3 bases are TGCAGCGTTGAAGAAACCAGAGCCAGGGGGCGGGATAACTATGGCTACACCTTC.

Concerning this clone itself: Different DNA sequences within this sample yield the same CDR3. V and J are TRBV6-5 and TRBJ1-5; D unresolved. The V end lost 3 bases, the J end lost 3 bases, and 6 bases lay between the germline ends. This CDR3 spans 13 amino acids. Germline lookup yields CDR1 MNHEY and CDR2 SVGAGI. The CDR3 sequence is CASSYGPNQPQHF. The CDR3 DNA follows: TGTGCCAGCAGTTATGGCCCCAATCAGCCCCAGCATTTT.

The chain joins TRBV6-5 to TRBJ2-5; TRBD2 matches at 8 bases. The germline V gene encodes CDR1 MNHEY and CDR2 SVGAGI. The CDR3 consists of 15 residues. V gave up 8 bases and J gave up 5 bases; unmatched junction bases: 13. The CDR3 loop reads CASRDPLAVMETQYF. In DNA form, the CDR3 reads TGTGCCAGCCGCGATCCACTAGCGGTCATGGAGACCCAGTACTTC.

The chain joins TRBV19 to TRBJ1-1, with TRBD1 identical over 8 bases. The CDR3 is made up of 17 amino acids. The V gene's germline CDR1 is LNHDA and CDR2 SQIVND (reference sequence). The V segment lost 6 bases and the J segment 7 bases; nucleotides outside the gene matches: 19. This chain's CDR3 is CASRPSPGQVKRVEAFF. CDR3 in DNA: TGTGCCAGTAGACCTAGTCCGGGACAGGTAAAGAGAGTTGAAGCTTTCTTT.

V usage is TRBV9 and J usage is TRBJ1-2; the match to TRBD1 covers 8 bases. CDR3 size: 18 residues. Losses at the gene ends were 0 bases for V and 1 base for J; bases not matched to a gene: 11. The germline CDR1 and CDR2 sequences are SGDLS and YYNGEE. CDR3 loop: CASSVDEQGAGFNYGYTF. The CDR3 DNA sequence: TGTGCCAGCAGCGTAGACGAGCAGGGGGCCGGATTTAACTATGGCTACACCTTC.

The rearrangement links TRBV4-1 to TRBJ2-7, with D tentatively TRBD2 (5 bases). CDR3 size: 14 residues. V was trimmed by 4 bases and J by 4 bases, leaving 14 bases between them. CDR1 is MGHRA, CDR2 YSYEKL, per germline. CDR3 protein: CASSPRLLVYEQYF. The CDR3, as DNA: TGCGCCAGCAGCCCCAGACTACTTGTTTACGAGCAGTACTTC.

This chain joins TRBV7-8 and TRBJ2-3; D call uncertain. V dropped 5 bases and J dropped 6 bases, with 9 bases sitting between them. CDR1 and CDR2 (germline): SGHVS, FQNEAQ. This CDR3 has 12 amino acids. The CDR3 loop is CASSPAADTQYF. The CDR3 region has the DNA TGTGCCAGCAGCCCGGCGGCGGATACGCAGTATTTT.

This rearrangement joins TRBV2 to TRBJ1-5; a weak D match, TRBD1 (6 bases). CDR3 length equals 15 residues. V lost 8 bases to trimming and J lost 6 bases, with 20 bases between them. Per germline, CDR1 SNHLY and CDR2 FYNNEI. Here the CDR3 DNA reads TGTGCCAGCGGACATAAATCGGGGGGCCCTCAGCCCCAGCATTTT. It yields the protein CASGHKSGGPQPQHF.

This clone has only one observation. The chain couples TRBV19 to TRBJ1-1, with D possibly matching TRBD1 (6 bases). This CDR3 has 13 residues. Trimming removed 7 bases at V and 2 bases at J, with 11 bases between. CDR1 LNHDA and CDR2 SQIVND come from the germline V gene (reference sequence). The CDR3 bases are TGTGCCAGTAAGAGGGGGGGAAACACTGAAGCTTTCTTT. Residues: CASKRGGNTEAFF.

This clone was counted a single time. The chain recombines TRBV28 with TRBJ2-1; 16 positions agree with TRBD2. V trimming: 6 bases; J trimming: 10 bases; junction bases outside the gene matches: 6. The CDR3 has 15 amino acids. Looked up from germline, CDR1 is MDHEN and CDR2 is SYDVKM. In DNA form, the CDR3 reads TGTGCCAGCAGGGGAGGGACTAGCGGGGGGGCAGAGCAGTTCTTC. As protein: CASRGGTSGGAEQFF.

This clone has just one count. The chain has TRBV19 and TRBJ1-1; no reliable D call. Trimming removed 2 bases from V and 0 bases from J, with 16 bases in between. CDR1 and CDR2 (germline): LNHDA, SQIVND (reference sequence). The CDR3 contains 17 residues. CDR3: CASSISCERSMNTEAFF. The CDR3 DNA reads as TGTGCCAGTAGTATAAGTTGCGAACGGTCAATGAACACTGAAGCTTTCTTT.

The J gene is TRBJ1-6, the V gene TRBV9; possible D gene TRBD1, 6 bases. This CDR3 region has 15 residues. CDR1 and CDR2 from the germline V gene are SGDLS and YYNGEE. V was pared by 0 bases and J by 6 bases, with 10 bases between. CDR3 DNA: TGTGCCAGCAGCGTAGGGGGGACACCTAATTCACCCCTCCACTTT. It translates to CASSVGGTPNSPLHF.

The V call is TRBV15, the J call TRBJ1-2; a weak D match, TRBD1 (6 bases). This CDR3 is built from 15 residues. Germline CDR1 and CDR2: LNHNV and YYDKDF (reference sequence). V was shortened by 5 bases and J by 3 bases, with 16 bases between the two germline ends. CDR3 bases: TGTGCCACCAGCGGACTCAGGGGCTTGGACTATGGCTACACCTTC. This encodes CATSGLRGLDYGYTF.

This clone turned up a few times. The J gene is TRBJ2-3, the V gene TRBV5-6; D is perhaps TRBD1 (5 bases). The CDR3 is made up of 15 amino acids. V shed 1 base and J shed 0 bases, with 9 bases lying between them. Germline-derived CDR1 and CDR2 are SGHDT and YYEEEE. The CDR3 DNA reads TGTGCCAGCAGCTTGCCCAGGGCGAGCACAGATACGCAGTATTTT. Encoded protein: CASSLPRASTDTQYF.

The J gene is TRBJ1-5, the V gene TRBV2; D perhaps matches TRBD1 (5 bases). Germline values: CDR1 SNHLY, CDR2 FYNNEI. There are 12 residues in the CDR3. V lost 7 bases and J 8 bases, leaving 12 bases between the germline ends. The chain's CDR3 is CASKARTKPQHF. CDR3 DNA: TGTGCCAGCAAGGCCAGGACAAAGCCCCAGCATTTT.

In this sample, this clone turned up once. This chain joins TRBV5-1 and TRBJ2-7; 7 bases line up with TRBD2. The germline V gene has CDR1 SGHRS and CDR2 YFSETQ. Losses at the gene ends were 5 bases for V and 0 bases for J; bases not matched to a gene: 5. The CDR3 length is 14 residues. The CDR3 reads CASRPGTNSYEQYF. The DNA for the CDR3 is TGCGCCAGCAGGCCCGGGACTAACTCCTACGAGCAGTACTTC.

This clone was observed a single time. This chain joins TRBV6-1 and TRBJ2-7; tentative D call: TRBD1 (5 bases). The CDR3 consists of 17 residues. CDR1 is MNHNS and CDR2 is SASEGT in the germline V gene. Trimming removed 4 bases from V and 2 bases from J, with 21 bases in between. This CDR3 is CASSVTARVGRAYEQYF. The CDR3 bases are TGTGCCAGCAGTGTGACCGCGAGAGTGGGCAGGGCCTACGAGCAGTACTTC.

V gene TRBV20-1 combines with J gene TRBJ1-1; no reliable D call. The V end lost 2 bases, the J end lost 4 bases, and 5 bases lay between the germline ends. CDR1 and CDR2 (germline): DFQATT, SNEGSKA (reference sequence). The CDR3 covers 11 residues. The CDR3 region has the DNA TGCAGTGCTAGAAAGCCCACTGAAGCTTTCTTT. This codes for CSARKPTEAFF.